The rows below give T cell receptor beta chains drawn from one sample of a study of T cell responses to AZD1222 COVID-19 vaccine. Produced via immunoSEQ multiplex PCR; TCRdb's table is partial and in-frame only. The table has about 120,000 clones, 84% seen once; the top ten hold about 27%. Specimen: peripheral blood, collected 28 days after the second AZD1222 dose. The receptors here all came from an adult who received the AZD1222 COVID-19 vaccine. Both conserved end residues are part of each CDR3. The order of the fields is V gene, J gene, D gene, clone size, CDR3 protein, CDR3 DNA. A D gene is named only where the DNA matches it firmly. Where a row states a size, it is once, few, many or the class of an expanded clone; other rows omit it.

TRBV15,TRBJ2-1,NA,NA,CATSPTGGNNEQFF,TGTGCCACCAGCCCGACAGGCGGCAACAATGAGCAGTTCTTC
TRBV30,TRBJ2-5,NA,NA,CAWSAGAGETQYF,TGTGCCTGGAGTGCAGGGGCGGGGGAGACCCAGTACTTC
TRBV7-8,TRBJ1-2,NA,NA,CASSLLSSGGNLGYTF,TGTGCCAGCAGCTTATTATCCTCGGGAGGGAATCTTGGCTACACCTTC
TRBV11-3,TRBJ2-2,TRBD1,few,CASSPSRDRGSGELFF,TGTGCCAGCAGCCCTTCCCGGGACAGGGGTAGCGGGGAGCTGTTTTTT
TRBV27,TRBJ1-2,TRBD1,NA,CASSPTDRTGGPNFGYTF,TGTGCCAGCAGTCCAACCGATAGGACAGGGGGTCCCAATTTTGGCTACACCTTC
TRBV5-4,TRBJ2-5,NA,NA,CASSFELRQETQYF,TGTGCCAGCAGCTTTGAACTCCGTCAAGAGACCCAGTACTTC
TRBV5-1,TRBJ1-6,NA,NA,CASSFRPGNNSPLHF,TGCGCCAGCAGCTTTCGGCCAGGGAATAATTCACCCCTCCACTTT
TRBV10-3,TRBJ1-1,TRBD1,NA,CAIRGTGEAFF,TGTGCCATCAGGGGGACAGGGGAAGCTTTCTTT
TRBV27,TRBJ2-5,NA,NA,CASSSGVGRTETQYF,TGTGCCAGCAGTTCGGGCGTGGGGCGGACAGAGACCCAGTACTTC
TRBV19,TRBJ2-7,NA,NA,CASSMRGYEQYF,TGTGCCAGTAGTATGAGGGGCTACGAGCAGTACTTC
TRBV24-1,TRBJ1-2,NA,once,CATSEGSYGYTF,TGTGCCACCAGTGAGGGAAGCTATGGCTACACCTTC
TRBV19,TRBJ1-1,TRBD1,NA,CASSIRGRTEAFF,TGTGCCAGTAGTATTAGGGGGCGAACTGAAGCTTTCTTT
TRBV5-1,TRBJ1-2,TRBD1,NA,CASCRDRGQVRYGYTF,TGCGCCAGCTGCCGGGACAGGGGGCAAGTGAGGTATGGCTACACCTTC
TRBV3-1/TRBV3-2,TRBJ1-2,NA,NA,CASSQDGRPVGYTF,TGTGCCAGCAGCCAAGATGGGCGGCCCGTTGGCTACACCTTC
TRBV6-2/TRBV6-3,TRBJ2-1,NA,NA,CASSMGPVVYNEQFF,TGTGCCAGCAGTATGGGGCCCGTGGTTTACAATGAGCAGTTCTTC
TRBV5-1,TRBJ1-1,TRBD1,once,CASSSQGANTEAFF,TGCGCCAGCAGCTCACAGGGGGCAAACACTGAAGCTTTCTTT
TRBV5-8,TRBJ1-6,NA,NA,CAVGDYQESPLHF,TGTGCCGTCGGGGATTATCAAGAATCACCCCTCCACTTT
TRBV19,TRBJ2-1,NA,NA,CASSMGYRVGQFF,TGTGCCAGTAGTATGGGCTACCGGGTTGGGCAGTTCTTC
TRBV7-4,TRBJ2-1,NA,NA,CASSLGEVVGNEQFF,TGTGCCAGCAGCTTAGGAGAGGTTGTCGGCAATGAGCAGTTCTTC
TRBV29-1,TRBJ1-1,NA,NA,CSVDKIMNTEAFF,TGCAGCGTTGATAAGATTATGAACACTGAAGCTTTCTTT
TRBV11-2,TRBJ1-2,NA,NA,CASSLNLWDLGGYTF,TGTGCCAGCAGCTTAAATCTTTGGGATTTGGGAGGCTACACCTTC
TRBV7-9,TRBJ1-5,NA,NA,CASSLVGNQPQHF,TGTGCCAGCAGCTTAGTAGGGAATCAGCCCCAGCATTTT
TRBV6-2/TRBV6-3,TRBJ2-2,TRBD1,NA,CASSQTGGHTGELFF,TGTGCCAGCAGTCAGACAGGGGGCCACACCGGGGAGCTGTTTTTT
TRBV7-6,TRBJ2-6,TRBD1,NA,CASSWDRSPSGANVLTF,TGTGCCAGCAGCTGGGACAGGAGCCCGTCTGGGGCCAACGTCCTGACTTTC
TRBV6-5,TRBJ1-2,NA,NA,CASSNSPNYGYTF,TGTGCCAGCAGTAACAGTCCTAACTATGGCTACACCTTC